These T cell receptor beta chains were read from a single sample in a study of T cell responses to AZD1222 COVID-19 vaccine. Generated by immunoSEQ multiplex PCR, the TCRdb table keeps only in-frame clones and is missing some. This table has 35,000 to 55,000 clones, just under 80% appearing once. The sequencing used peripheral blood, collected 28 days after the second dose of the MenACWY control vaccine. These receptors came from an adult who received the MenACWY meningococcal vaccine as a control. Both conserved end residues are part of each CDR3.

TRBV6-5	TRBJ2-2	CASSDLGTSTGELFF
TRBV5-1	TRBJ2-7	CASSLTNQVYEQYF
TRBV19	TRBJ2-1	CASSINSGATYNEQFF
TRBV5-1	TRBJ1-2	CASSLNMGNTIYGYTF
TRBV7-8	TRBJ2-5	CASSPDWRGAETQYF
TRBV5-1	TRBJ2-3	CASSLAVDTQYF
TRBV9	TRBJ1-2	CASSVGSRGYTF
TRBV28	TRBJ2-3	CASSTAGGPTDTQYF
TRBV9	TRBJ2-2	CASSLGLAGELFF
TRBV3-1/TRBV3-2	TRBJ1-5	CASSQSTGVGQPQHF
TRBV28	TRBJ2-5	CASSLPPRETQYF
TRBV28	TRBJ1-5	CASSLALVRHQPQHF
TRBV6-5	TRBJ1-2	CASGPTPVNGYTF
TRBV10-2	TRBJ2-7	CASSDRDEQYF
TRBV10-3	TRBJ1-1	CAISGGQNTEAFF
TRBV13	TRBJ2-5	CASSPQERGVQETQYF
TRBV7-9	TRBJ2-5	CASSLPGSAYETQYF
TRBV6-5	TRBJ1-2	CASSYFGGAYYGYTF
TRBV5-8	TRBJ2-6	CASSRSHPQSRANVLTF
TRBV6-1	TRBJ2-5	CASSEAGGGQETQYF
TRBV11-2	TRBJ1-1	CASSLESATEAFF
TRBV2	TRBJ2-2	CASSPEFSFTGELFF
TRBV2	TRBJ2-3	CASSYQGGHTDTQYF
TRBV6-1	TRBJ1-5	CASSEGWQGHQPQHF